This T cell receptor (beta chain) comes out of a study of T cells after yellow fever vaccination. Study-wide background: Those fractions that held only low numbers of cells were prepared using the SMART-Seq v4 Ultra Low Input RNA kit. Broader study findings: The CD4 and CD8 compartments had a small share of their clonotypes in common.

V dropped 5 bases and J dropped 5 bases, with 15 bases sitting between them. Germline V gene sequence: CDR1 MGHRA, CDR2 YSYEKL. The CDR3 runs to 14 residues. TCRdb reprocessed the 5' RACE reads via MiXCR and lists one record per CDR3 protein. The sample lists some 300,000 distinct CDR3 sequences, 7% to 9% occurring once. Turning to this clonotype: The antigen remains unidentified.

The rearrangement uses TRBV4-1 and TRBJ1-2; tentative D call: TRBD1 (5 bases). This clonotype originated in a man aged 18 to 30 who received the YFV17D yellow fever vaccine. This specimen was PBMCs, taken roughly 46 days after the first yellow fever vaccination. The CDR3 DNA is TGCGCCAGCAGCTCAAGATCAGACAGTTATGGCTACACCTTC. It specifies CASSSRSDSYGYTF.